This T cell receptor (beta chain) was captured by sequencing in a study of cytomegalovirus exposure and HLA in healthy donors. Study-level information: From roughly 180 million T cells, an earlier analysis saw approximately 110 million unique TCR beta sequences.

Deletions cut 7 bases from V and 6 bases from J, with 21 bases between. Germline V gives CDR1 MNHNS, CDR2 SASEGT. CDR3 size: 15 residues. The primer mix had 60 Vbeta and 13 Jbeta primers. Sequencing was performed with immunoSEQ multiplex PCR; in TCRdb, only in-frame clones are kept and a portion is missing. Here the sample spans about 190,000 clones, approximately 80% being singletons. Study-wide points: TCR beta sequences numbering over 15,000 were associated with HLA alleles at 0.05 false discovery rate in a later analysis. A prior analysis recorded that most TCR beta V segments were productive about 87% or about 30% of the time.

This clone has just a few counts. Its matching antigen is unknown. This TCR was recovered from a woman aged 18-29 years in good health and CMV-seronegative. This chain links TRBV6-1 with TRBJ1-2; possible D gene TRBD1, 5 bases. Sequenced material: PBMCs. CDR3 sequence: CASTPYDMGGNGYTF. In DNA form, the CDR3 reads TGTGCCAGCACACCGTATGATATGGGGGGAAATGGCTACACCTTC.